This passage covers 28 T cell receptor beta chains from one sample sequenced in a study of Graves' ophthalmopathy and Graves' hyperthyroidism. Amplified material comprised TCR beta CDR3 regions derived from RNA transcripts. An opening RT-PCR round employed HTBI primers and preceded a second-round multiplex PCR. TCRdb itself ran the multiplex PCR reads through MiXCR, one entry per CDR3 protein. Among about 550,000 distinct CDR3 sequences, less than 40% were seen once, and the ten largest hold about 4.2%. What was sequenced was peripheral blood or thyroid tissue (not recorded which). The source is an adult man with Graves' hyperthyroidism.

The chain carries TRBV2 and TRBJ2-5, with TRBD2 matching over 8 bases. The CDR3 loop spans 14 amino acids. CDR1 is SNHLY and CDR2 is FYNNEI in the germline V gene. The junction had 8 bases not matched to a gene; V was cut back by 6 bases and J by 5 bases. The CDR3 sequence is CASSSGSRVETQYF. The CDR3 nucleotides are TGTGCCAGCAGCAGCGGGAGTAGAGTGGAGACCCAGTACTTC.

In its sample, this clonotype was seen many times. The chain employs TRBV3-1 and TRBJ1-5; D might be TRBD1 (5 bases). Germline CDR1 and CDR2: LGHDT and YNNKEL (reference sequence). V lost 3 bases, J lost 4 bases, and 10 bases lay in between. The CDR3 covers 14 residues. The CDR3 spells CASSQGGGNQPQHF. The CDR3, as DNA: TGTGCCAGCAGCCAGGGGGGAGGGAATCAGCCCCAGCATTTT.

This clonotype appeared a few times. The chain uses TRBV28 and TRBJ2-2; tentative D call: TRBD1 (5 bases). V was pared by 1 base and J by 0 bases, with 12 bases between. Germline V gene lookup returns CDR1 MDHEN and CDR2 SYDVKM. The CDR3 extends over 17 amino acids. The CDR3 DNA sequence: TGTGCCAGCAGTTTATTGACAGCCGGCACGAACACCGGGGAGCTGTTTTTT. Translation gives CASSLLTAGTNTGELFF.

The CDR3 loop is CSVGGTGLSPLHF. The CDR3, as DNA: TGCAGTGTGGGCGGGACAGGGCTTTCACCCCTCCACTTT. The chain combines TRBV20-1 with TRBJ1-6; 9 bases line up with TRBD1. The CDR3 is made up of 13 amino acids. Germline CDR1 reads DFQATT; CDR2 reads SNEGSKA (reference sequence). The junction had 7 bases not matched to a gene; V was cut back by 7 bases and J by 9 bases.

The CDR3 bases are TGTGCCAGCAGTTTAGGTAGCGGGAGTAGGGATGAGCAGTTCTTC. The encoded protein is CASSLGSGSRDEQFF. The chain combines TRBV12-3 or TRBV12-4 with TRBJ2-1; 9 bases fit TRBD2. With V trimmed by 1 base and J by 8 bases, 6 bases remained unmatched. This CDR3 has 15 residues.

J is TRBJ1-1 and V is TRBV25-1; D possibly corresponds to TRBD1 (5 bases). Trimming removed 8 bases from V and 5 bases from J, with 27 bases in between. Germline V CDR1 and CDR2: MGHDK, SYGVNS. The CDR3 is 17 residues long. CDR3 sequence (DNA): TGTGCCAGCTCACGTACACCGGCGGGGGGTGGAGGTACTGAAGCTTTCTTT. Protein: CASSRTPAGGGGTEAFF.

This clonotype was found many times. The J gene is TRBJ1-1, the V gene TRBV20-1; D is ambiguous. The germline CDR1 and CDR2 sequences are DFQATT and SNEGSKA (reference sequence). The CDR3 is 14 residues long. V lost 0 bases to trimming and J lost 6 bases, with 14 bases between them. The CDR3 reads CSARDPRHGAEAFF. The CDR3 DNA follows: TGCAGTGCTAGAGATCCCAGACACGGTGCTGAAGCTTTCTTT.

This clonotype was counted only a few times. V is TRBV27 and J is TRBJ1-2; D not certain. CDR3 size: 13 residues. With 2 bases removed from V and 8 bases from J, the gap between germline ends came to 12 bases. CDR1 and CDR2 (germline): MNHEY, SMNVEV (reference sequence). The CDR3 nucleotides are TGTGCCAGCAGTTTAGAGAGGACGGGAGGCTACACCTTC. This translates into CASSLERTGGYTF.

The chain recombines TRBV2 with TRBJ2-6, with 10 bases lining up with TRBD2. Germline loops: CDR1 SNHLY, CDR2 FYNNEI. The CDR3 runs 18 residues. V dropped 5 bases and J dropped 1; count of bases not matched to a gene: 8. The CDR3, as DNA: TGTGCCAGCAGTAGTGGGAGCGGGGGGGGTTCTGGGGCCAACGTCCTGACTTTC. Translation gives CASSSGSGGGSGANVLTF.

Regarding this clonotype: The CDR3 does not end in the conserved phenylalanine or tryptophan, so this is likely a read error. The chain is built from TRBV7-9 and TRBJ2-7; 7 bases are shared with TRBD1. Germline assignment: CDR1 SEHNR and CDR2 FQNEAQ (reference sequence). V lost 3 bases to trimming and J lost 1 base; unmatched junction nucleotides: 6. CDR3 length: 15 residues. CDR3 DNA: TGTGCCAGCAGCTTGCTCGGGACAGCTTCCTACGAGCAGTACCTC. This sequence encodes CASSLLGTASYEQYL.

At least ten counts were recorded for this clonotype. The genes are TRBV2 and TRBJ2-7; tentatively, D is TRBD2 (6 bases). This CDR3 is built from 13 residues. Germline V gene lookup returns CDR1 SNHLY and CDR2 FYNNEI. V lost 0 bases and J lost 3, with 6 bases in between. CDR3 protein: CASSEAEGYEQYF. The CDR3 DNA reads TGTGCCAGCAGTGAAGCGGAGGGCTACGAGCAGTACTTC.

This clonotype was observed at least ten times. CDR3 region: CSARRLAGGGNEQYF. CDR3 sequence (DNA): TGCAGTGCCAGAAGACTAGCGGGGGGGGGAAACGAGCAGTACTTC. The J gene is TRBJ2-7, the V gene TRBV20-1, with 14 bases matching TRBD2. J lost 5 bases, V lost 6 bases, and 9 bases had no gene match. The CDR3 covers 15 residues. Germline V CDR1 and CDR2: DFQATT, SNEGSKA (reference sequence).

This clonotype came up many times. J is TRBJ1-3 and V is TRBV29-1; no definite D call. The CDR3 is 11 residues long. Between the trimmed V and J ends, which lost 4 bases and 8 bases, there was a span of 9 bases. From germline, CDR1 is SQVTM and CDR2 ANQGSEA. CDR3 nucleotide sequence: TGCAGCGTTGGAGGTGCGGACACCATATATTTT. It encodes CSVGGADTIYF.

This clonotype turned up a few times. The CDR3 here is CSGKRGHTEAFF. CDR3 in DNA: TGCAGCGGGAAGAGGGGGCATACTGAAGCTTTCTTT. This chain uses TRBV29-1 with TRBJ1-1; 7 nucleotides line up with TRBD1. V shed 7 bases and J 5 bases; nucleotides not matched to a gene: 7. CDR1 and CDR2 (germline): SQVTM, ANQGSEA. The CDR3 extends over 12 amino acids.

Note on this clonotype: A much larger clone is a single base away; this may be a read error. The gene calls are TRBV24-1 and TRBJ2-7; 9 bases map to TRBD1. Trimming took 3 bases from V and 4 from J; bases not matched to a gene: 0. CDR1 KGHDR and CDR2 SFDVKD come from the germline V gene. The CDR3 runs to 13 residues. The CDR3 loop reads CATSDGTGYEQYF. As DNA, the CDR3 is TGTGCCACCAGTGATGGGACAGGGTACGAGCAGTACTTC.

A remark on this clonotype: In this CDR3 the conserved last residue, phenylalanine or tryptophan, is missing, so a read error is likely. The chain uses TRBV5-6 and TRBJ2-7, with D possibly TRBD2 on 5 matching bases. The CDR3 runs to 16 residues. Germline assignment: CDR1 SGHDT and CDR2 YYEEEE. V lost 4 bases to trimming and J lost 3 bases, with 20 bases between them. The CDR3 is CASSRGPLMANYEQYL. The CDR3 bases are TGTGCCAGCAGCAGAGGGCCTCTGATGGCCAACTACGAGCAGTACCTC.

This clonotype was counted ten times or more. This chain links TRBV29-1 with TRBJ2-2; 7 nucleotides align to TRBD1. The CDR3 is 14 amino acids. The ends lost 6 bases at V and 0 bases at J; junction bases unmatched: 4. Germline CDR1 reads SQVTM; CDR2 reads ANQGSEA. The CDR3 is CSVTQGTNTGELFF. DNA for the CDR3: TGCAGCGTGACACAGGGGACGAACACCGGGGAGCTGTTTTTT.

This clonotype was detected many times. A much more abundant neighbour one base away suggests this may be a read error. The chain is built from TRBV14 and TRBJ1-5; 7 bases align to TRBD1. There are 13 residues in the CDR3. Germline CDR1 SGHDN, CDR2 FVKESK. Trimming took 8 bases from V and 6 from J; bases not matched to a gene: 7. As DNA, the CDR3 is TGTGCCAGCTCCCGACAGGGCAGTCAGCCCCAGCATTTT. Its translation: CASSRQGSQPQHF.

This clonotype was counted ten times or more. CDR3 DNA: TGTGCCAGCAGTCCGACATTACAGGGTCGAGAGCAGTACTTC. Protein: CASSPTLQGREQYF. V and J are TRBV6-5 and TRBJ2-7; possibly TRBD1 for D (6 bases). CDR3 length equals 14 residues. Trimming shortened V by 5 bases and J by 7 bases, and 18 bases separated the two germline ends. The V gene's germline CDR1 is MNHEY and CDR2 SVGAGI.

The rearrangement links TRBV9 to TRBJ1-2; D is ambiguous. The germline CDR1 and CDR2 sequences are SGDLS and YYNGEE. The CDR3 totals 13 residues. Trimming removed 2 bases from V and 7 bases from J, with 12 bases in between. The CDR3 nucleotides are TGTGCCAGCAGCGTGGGGTTGGGCTCTGGCTACACCTTC. The encoded protein is CASSVGLGSGYTF.

The J gene is TRBJ1-2, the V gene TRBV28, with TRBD1 matching 8 bases. J was trimmed by 4 bases and V by 6 bases; bases with no gene match: 7. Germline CDR1 reads MDHEN; CDR2 reads SYDVKM. The CDR3 consists of 14 residues. The DNA for the CDR3 is TGTGCCAGCAGCGACCAGGGGGCCGTCTATGGCTACACCTTC. The encoded protein is CASSDQGAVYGYTF.

This clonotype was picked up many times. This sequence joins TRBV7-8 and TRBJ1-5, with TRBD1 identical over 9 bases. V gave up 5 bases and J gave up 3 bases; unmatched junction bases: 11. The CDR3 consists of 17 residues. Germline CDR1 is SGHVS and CDR2 is FQNEAQ. Here the CDR3 reads CASSPWDRATFNQPQHF. The CDR3 DNA follows: TGTGCCAGCAGCCCCTGGGACAGGGCGACCTTCAATCAGCCCCAGCATTTT.

This clonotype was seen ten or more times. The chain has TRBV5-1 and TRBJ2-2; 12 bases line up with TRBD2. The CDR3 totals 18 residues. V shed 0 bases and J 4 bases; nucleotides not matched to a gene: 7. Per the germline V gene, CDR1 is SGHRS and CDR2 is YFSETQ. CDR3 sequence (DNA): TGCGCCAGCAGCTTGGGTTGGACTAGCGGGACGGTCACCGGGGAGCTGTTTTTT. It specifies CASSLGWTSGTVTGELFF.

This clonotype was counted ten times or more. The chain couples TRBV6-6 to TRBJ1-2; D uncertain. The V gene's germline CDR1 is MNHNY and CDR2 SVGAGI (reference sequence). The length of the CDR3 is 16 residues. Trimming removed 0 bases at V and 1 base at J, with 12 bases between. The CDR3: CASSYSSTESNYGYTF. In DNA form, the CDR3 reads TGTGCCAGCAGTTACTCGAGTACGGAAAGTAACTATGGCTACACCTTC.

The chain joins TRBV29-1 to TRBJ2-7; 10 nucleotides line up with TRBD2. Unmatched junction bases numbered 8, after V lost 0 bases and J lost 3 bases. The CDR3 has 16 residues. Germline V CDR1 and CDR2: SQVTM, ANQGSEA. In DNA form, the CDR3 reads TGCAGCGTTGAAGAACCTAGCGGGAGACTGGGCTACGAGCAGTACTTC. It yields the protein CSVEEPSGRLGYEQYF.

Worth noting for this clonotype: A much larger clonotype is one base distant, so this may be a read error. The V call is TRBV5-1, the J call TRBJ2-7; D could derive from TRBD1 or TRBD2 (5 bases each). V was shortened by 4 bases and J by 3 bases, with 14 bases between the two germline ends. Germline V gene lookup returns CDR1 SGHRS and CDR2 YFSETQ. CDR3 length: 14 residues. The DNA of the CDR3 is TGCGCCAGCAGCGAGGGGATCGGAGTCTACGAGCAGTACTTC. Amino acid sequence: CASSEGIGVYEQYF.

This chain links TRBV20-1 with TRBJ2-5, with 7 positions matching TRBD1. CDR3 length: 13 amino acids. The germline V gene has CDR1 DFQATT and CDR2 SNEGSKA (reference sequence). Losses at the gene ends were 1 base for V and 3 bases for J; bases not matched to a gene: 2. The CDR3, as DNA: TGCAGTGCTAGAGTAGACAGGGAAGAGACCCAGTACTTC. This sequence encodes CSARVDREETQYF.

CDR3 sequence (DNA): TGTGCCAGCAGCTTACCGGGGGGGGCGGATGGCTACACCTTC. Residues: CASSLPGGADGYTF. The chain couples TRBV7-3 to TRBJ1-2; possibly TRBD1 for D (6 bases). Germline CDR1 reads SGHTA; CDR2 reads FQGTGA. The V end was cut by 2 bases, the J end by 6 bases, with 13 bases between. The CDR3 is 14 amino acids.